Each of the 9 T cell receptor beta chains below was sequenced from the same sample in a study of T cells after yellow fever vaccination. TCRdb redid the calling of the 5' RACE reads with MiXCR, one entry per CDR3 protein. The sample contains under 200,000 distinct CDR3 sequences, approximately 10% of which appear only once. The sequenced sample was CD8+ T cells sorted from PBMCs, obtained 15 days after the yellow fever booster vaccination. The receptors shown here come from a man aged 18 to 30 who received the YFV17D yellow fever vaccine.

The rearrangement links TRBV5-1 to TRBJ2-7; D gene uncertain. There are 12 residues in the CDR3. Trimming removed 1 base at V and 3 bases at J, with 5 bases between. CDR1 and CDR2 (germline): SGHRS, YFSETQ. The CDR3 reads CASSLYGYEQYV. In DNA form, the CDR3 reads TGCGCCAGCAGCTTGTACGGCTACGAGCAGTACGTC.

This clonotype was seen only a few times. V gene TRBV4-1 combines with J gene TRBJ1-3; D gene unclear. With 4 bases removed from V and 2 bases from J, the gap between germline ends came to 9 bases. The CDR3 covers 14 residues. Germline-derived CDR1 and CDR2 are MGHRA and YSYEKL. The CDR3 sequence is CASSPSLTGNTIYF. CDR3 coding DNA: TGCGCCAGCAGCCCCAGCCTAACTGGAAACACCATATATTTT.

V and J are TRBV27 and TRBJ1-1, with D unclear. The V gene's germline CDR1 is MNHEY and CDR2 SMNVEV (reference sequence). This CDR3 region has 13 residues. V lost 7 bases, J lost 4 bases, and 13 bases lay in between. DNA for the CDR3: TGTGCCAGCATGGTCGGGCGGGGCACTGAAGCTTTCTTT. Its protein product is CASMVGRGTEAFF.

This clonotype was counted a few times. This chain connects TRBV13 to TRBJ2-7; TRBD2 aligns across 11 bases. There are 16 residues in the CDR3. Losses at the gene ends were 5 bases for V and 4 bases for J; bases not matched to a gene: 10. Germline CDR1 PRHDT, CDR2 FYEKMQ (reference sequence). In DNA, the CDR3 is TGTGCCAGCAGCCTCAAATACCCTAGCGGGGGGTACGAGCAGTACTTC. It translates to CASSLKYPSGGYEQYF.

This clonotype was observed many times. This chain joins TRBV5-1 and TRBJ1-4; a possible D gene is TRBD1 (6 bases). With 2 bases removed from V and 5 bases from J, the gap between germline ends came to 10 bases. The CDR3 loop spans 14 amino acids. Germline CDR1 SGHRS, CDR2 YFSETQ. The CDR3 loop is CASSFRQGNEKLFF. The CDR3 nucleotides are TGCGCCAGCAGCTTTCGGCAGGGGAATGAAAAACTGTTTTTT.

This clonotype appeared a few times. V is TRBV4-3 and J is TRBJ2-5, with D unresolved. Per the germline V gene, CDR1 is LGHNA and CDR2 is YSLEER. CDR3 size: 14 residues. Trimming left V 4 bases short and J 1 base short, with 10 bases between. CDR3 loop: CASSLRHSQETQYF. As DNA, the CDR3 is TGCGCCAGCAGCCTAAGACACAGCCAAGAGACCCAGTACTTC.

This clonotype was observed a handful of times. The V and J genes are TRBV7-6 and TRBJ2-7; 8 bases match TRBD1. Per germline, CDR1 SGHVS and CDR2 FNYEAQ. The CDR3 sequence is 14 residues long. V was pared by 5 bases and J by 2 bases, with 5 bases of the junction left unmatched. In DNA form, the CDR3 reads TGTGCCAGCAGCCCAGGGGGCGGAACCTACGAGCAGTACTTC. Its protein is CASSPGGGTYEQYF. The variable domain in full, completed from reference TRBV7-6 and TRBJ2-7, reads GAGVSQSPRYKVTKRGQDVALRCDPISGHVSLYWYRQALGQGPEFLTYFNYEAQQDKSGLPNDRFSAERPEGSISTLTIQRTEQRDSAMYRCASSPGGGTYEQYFGPGTRLTVT.

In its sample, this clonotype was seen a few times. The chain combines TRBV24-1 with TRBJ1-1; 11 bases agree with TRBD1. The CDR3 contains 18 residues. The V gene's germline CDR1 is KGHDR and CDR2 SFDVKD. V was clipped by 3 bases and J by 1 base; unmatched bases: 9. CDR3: CATSDPKGQGVWNTEAFF. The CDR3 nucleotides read TGTGCCACCAGTGATCCGAAGGGACAGGGGGTTTGGAACACTGAAGCTTTCTTT.

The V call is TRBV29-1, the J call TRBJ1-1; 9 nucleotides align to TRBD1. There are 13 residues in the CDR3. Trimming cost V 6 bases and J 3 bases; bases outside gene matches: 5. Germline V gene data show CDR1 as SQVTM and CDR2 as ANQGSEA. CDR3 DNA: TGCAGCGTCCGGGGACAGGGAGACACTGAAGCTTTCTTT. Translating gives CSVRGQGDTEAFF.